The 32 T cell receptor beta chains below were found in one sample sequenced in a study of TIL therapy for anti-PD-1-resistant metastatic lung cancer. Sequencing used immunoSEQ v3. This table comes from immunoSEQ multiplex PCR, and its TCRdb copy is limited to in-frame clones, with some not included. This table has tens of thousands of clones, about four fifths appearing once. The time point: pre-treatment sample, taken before nivolumab and TIL therapy. The sample consisted of blood, taken at baseline. The receptor set was obtained from a person aged 25 to 85 with non-small cell lung cancer.

The V and J genes are TRBV5-4 and TRBJ2-7; 7 bases fit TRBD2. Germline V gene lookup returns CDR1 SGHNT and CDR2 YYREEE (reference sequence). Trimming took 2 bases from V and 8 from J; bases not matched to a gene: 13. CDR3 size: 15 residues. CDR3 loop: CASSFSPRERYKQYF. The CDR3 coding sequence is TGTGCCAGCAGCTTCTCTCCGCGGGAGAGATATAAGCAGTACTTC.

V and J are TRBV5-1 and TRBJ2-5; D is unclear. V was trimmed by 1 base and J by 2 bases, leaving 9 bases between them. Germline loops: CDR1 SGHRS, CDR2 YFSETQ. The CDR3 covers 14 residues. CDR3 protein: CASSLTAAQETQYF. CDR3 coding DNA: TGCGCCAGCAGCTTGACAGCCGCTCAAGAGACCCAGTACTTC.

This chain links TRBV27 with TRBJ2-7, with TRBD1 as a possible D gene (5 bases). This CDR3 is 17 amino acids long. Per the germline V gene, CDR1 is MNHEY and CDR2 is SMNVEV (reference sequence). The V gene lost 0 bases and the J gene lost 5 bases, with 20 bases spanning the gap. As DNA, the CDR3 is TGTGCCAGCAGTTTATCTGGAAAGGGGCGACCCACCAACGAGCAGTACTTC. Translation gives CASSLSGKGRPTNEQYF.

Remarks on this clone: One end of the junction does not line up with germline, which may come from a read error. The chain carries TRBV7-7 and TRBJ2-2, with 7 bases lining up with TRBD2. The CDR3 spans 16 residues. Germline values: CDR1 SSHAT, CDR2 FNYEAQ (reference sequence). CDR3 DNA: TGTGCTAGCAGCCGTCGGCGCGGGGGTAGCACCGGGGAGCTGTTTTTT. Translated, it gives CASSRRRGGSTGELFF.

This clone was counted a single time. The chain recombines TRBV18 with TRBJ2-3; 7 bases are shared with TRBD2. Trimming removed 3 bases from V and 6 bases from J; junction bases left unmatched: 9. The CDR3 totals 15 residues. The germline V gene has CDR1 KGHSH and CDR2 LQKENI. The CDR3 reads CASSPQGTIADTQYF. As DNA, the CDR3 is TGTGCCAGCTCACCCCAAGGGACTATTGCGGATACGCAGTATTTT.

The genes are TRBV19 and TRBJ2-5, with unresolved D. Trimming left V 3 bases short and J 0 bases short, with 14 bases between. Germline assignment: CDR1 LNHDA and CDR2 SQIVND (reference sequence). The CDR3 loop spans 16 amino acids. The chain's CDR3 is CASSIGVGRNQETQYF. The CDR3 region has the DNA TGTGCCAGTAGTATTGGTGTAGGGCGAAACCAAGAGACCCAGTACTTC.

This clone has just a few counts. The chain joins TRBV19 to TRBJ2-3; TRBD2 aligns across 12 bases. Germline values: CDR1 LNHDA, CDR2 SQIVND (reference sequence). V was pared by 5 bases and J by 0 bases, with 6 bases of the junction left unmatched. The CDR3 is 17 residues long. The CDR3 sequence is CASSLRTSGTSTDTQYF. For the CDR3, the DNA is TGTGCCAGTAGTTTAAGGACTAGCGGGACTAGCACAGATACGCAGTATTTT. The full variable domain, in which reference TRBV19 and TRBJ2-3 provide the parts outside the CDR3, is DGGITQSPKYLFRKEGQNVTLSCEQNLNHDAMYWYRQDPGQGLRLIYYSQIVNDFQKGDIAEGYSVSREKKESFPLTVTSAQKNPTAFYLCASSLRTSGTSTDTQYFGPGTRLTVL.

This chain connects TRBV10-2 to TRBJ1-5; 10 nucleotides match TRBD1. This CDR3 contains 17 residues. The J segment lost 1 base and the V segment lost 0 bases, leaving 3 bases of the junction unmatched. The V gene's germline CDR1 is WSHSY and CDR2 SAAADI. CDR3: CASSESRTGGSNQPQHF. For the CDR3, the DNA is TGCGCCAGCAGTGAGTCGAGGACAGGGGGGAGCAATCAGCCCCAGCATTTT.

The V and J genes are TRBV5-1 and TRBJ1-2; D may be TRBD1 (6 bases). V lost 0 bases and J 0 bases, leaving 12 bases between the germline ends. Germline loops: CDR1 SGHRS, CDR2 YFSETQ. The CDR3 covers 16 residues. This CDR3 reads CASSLDTGPPNYGYTF. CDR3 sequence (DNA): TGCGCCAGCAGCTTGGATACAGGGCCACCTAACTATGGCTACACCTTC. The variable domain in full, with the rest retrieved from reference TRBV5-1 and TRBJ1-2, is KAGVTQTPRYLIKTRGQQVTLSCSPISGHRSVSWYQQTPGQGLQFLFEYFSETQRNKGNFPGRFSGRQFSNSRSEMNVSTLELGDSALYLCASSLDTGPPNYGYTFGSGTRLTVV.

CDR3 in amino acids: CAWSQRPRGMGEKLFF. CDR3 bases: TGTGCCTGGAGCCAAAGGCCCCGGGGGATGGGGGAAAAACTGTTTTTT. The chain carries TRBV30 and TRBJ1-4; D is possibly TRBD1 (5 bases). Germline V gene sequence: CDR1 GTSNPN, CDR2 SVGIG (reference sequence). CDR3 length equals 16 residues. The V end was cut by 3 bases, the J end by 8 bases, with 22 bases between.

V gene TRBV5-1 combines with J gene TRBJ2-3; D ambiguous. The length of the CDR3 is 15 residues. CDR1 is SGHRS and CDR2 is YFSETQ in the germline V gene. Trimming took 2 bases from V and 2 from J, leaving 12 bases between them. CDR3 protein: CASSFGTSATDTQYF. In DNA form, the CDR3 reads TGCGCCAGCAGCTTCGGCACGTCGGCCACAGATACGCAGTATTTT.

This chain links TRBV5-4 with TRBJ2-1; 8 bases match TRBD2. Per germline, CDR1 SGHNT and CDR2 YYREEE (reference sequence). This CDR3 is 13 amino acids long. Trimming at V came to 3 bases and at J to 9 bases, leaving 5 bases not matched to a gene. CDR3 residues: CASSSQLAVEQFF. In DNA, the CDR3 is TGTGCCAGCAGCTCACAACTAGCGGTTGAGCAGTTCTTC.

The rearrangement uses TRBV5-5 and TRBJ2-7; 8 bases line up with TRBD1. The CDR3 is 14 amino acids. J gave up 3 bases and V 2 bases, and 4 bases lay outside the gene matches. Looked up from germline, CDR1 is SGHKS and CDR2 is YYEKEE (reference sequence). This chain's CDR3 is CASSLMGQDYEQYF. CDR3 coding DNA: TGTGCCAGCAGCTTAATGGGACAGGACTACGAGCAGTACTTC.

This rearrangement joins TRBV19 to TRBJ2-7, with a weak D call TRBD2 (6 bases). The length of the CDR3 is 13 residues. The ends were cut back, 4 bases at V and 6 bases at J, with 13 bases in the middle. From germline, CDR1 is LNHDA and CDR2 SQIVND (reference sequence). In DNA form, the CDR3 reads TGTGCCAGTAGTAGCCTGGGAGGAGGCGAGCAGTACTTC. As protein: CASSSLGGGEQYF.

The CDR3 loop is CASSYDRVHSRPQHF. CDR3 nucleotide sequence: TGTGCCAGTTCATATGACAGGGTACATAGTCGGCCCCAGCATTTT. This chain links TRBV19 with TRBJ1-5; 7 nucleotides line up with TRBD1. With V trimmed by 8 bases and J by 9 bases, 16 bases remained unmatched. Germline V gene lookup returns CDR1 LNHDA and CDR2 SQIVND (reference sequence). There are 15 residues in the CDR3.

The V and J genes are TRBV6-1 and TRBJ1-1; 8 bases are a match to TRBD1. CDR1 is MNHNS and CDR2 is SASEGT in the germline V gene. This CDR3 comprises 15 residues. Losses at the gene ends were 2 bases for V and 6 bases for J; bases not matched to a gene: 8. In DNA form, the CDR3 reads TGTGCCAGCAGTGAATTTCGACAGGGGAAGTCTGAAGCTTTCTTT. Its protein product is CASSEFRQGKSEAFF.

The chain is built from TRBV5-8 and TRBJ2-3; 9 nucleotides match TRBD2. The CDR3 covers 14 residues. V was pared by 4 bases and J by 6 bases, with 6 bases of the junction left unmatched. The germline gives CDR1 SGHTS, CDR2 YDEGEE. CDR3 protein: CASSEGLAFDTQYF. The CDR3 DNA reads TGTGCCAGCAGCGAGGGACTAGCTTTCGATACGCAGTATTTT.

This clone is judged medium-sized. V usage is TRBV19 and J usage is TRBJ1-5; D unresolved. There are 14 residues in the CDR3. Germline loops: CDR1 LNHDA, CDR2 SQIVND (reference sequence). The V and J ends lost 3 bases and 0 bases respectively, with 6 bases between them. CDR3 in amino acids: CASSMANSNQPQHF. DNA for the CDR3: TGTGCCAGTAGTATGGCCAATAGCAATCAGCCCCAGCATTTT.

The chain is built from TRBV29-1 and TRBJ2-7; D is unclear. The V and J ends lost 1 base and 2 bases respectively, with 6 bases between them. The germline V gene encodes CDR1 SQVTM and CDR2 ANQGSEA. This CDR3 is 12 amino acids long. CDR3 sequence: CSVEVGTYEQYF. The DNA for the CDR3 is TGCAGCGTTGAAGTTGGAACCTACGAGCAGTACTTC.

This chain uses TRBV29-1 with TRBJ2-1; D not certain. Trimming pared 6 bases from V and 5 bases from J, leaving 5 bases between. The germline V gene has CDR1 SQVTM and CDR2 ANQGSEA. The CDR3 covers 10 residues. CDR3 nucleotides: TGCAGCGTCGACAACAATGAGCAGTTCTTC. Its protein product is CSVDNNEQFF.

The J gene is TRBJ2-7, the V gene TRBV7-9; TRBD1 might be the D (6 bases). The V and J ends lost 4 bases and 2 bases respectively, with 9 bases between them. The CDR3 length is 13 residues. CDR1 is SEHNR, CDR2 FQNEAQ, per germline (reference sequence). The CDR3 sequence: CASSSDSAYEQYF. The DNA for the CDR3 is TGTGCCAGCAGCTCGGACAGCGCCTACGAGCAGTACTTC. The full variable domain, with the rest looked up from reference TRBV7-9 and TRBJ2-7, is DTGVSQNPRHKITKRGQNVTFRCDPISEHNRLYWYRQTLGQGPEFLTYFQNEAQLEKSRLLSDRFSAERPKGSFSTLEIQRTEQGDSAMYLCASSSDSAYEQYFGPGTRLTVT.

V gene TRBV7-2 combines with J gene TRBJ2-5; possible D gene TRBD2, 5 bases. V was pared by 0 bases and J by 6 bases, with 11 bases between. Germline CDR1 reads SGHTA; CDR2 reads FQGNSA. CDR3 length: 14 amino acids. The CDR3 sequence: CASSLALTTQTQYF. CDR3 DNA sequence: TGTGCCAGCAGCTTAGCGCTGACTACCCAGACCCAGTACTTC.

The chain uses TRBV11-2 and TRBJ2-3; the D gene is possibly TRBD1 (5 bases). The CDR3 covers 15 residues. Trimming removed 0 bases from V and 4 bases from J, with 11 bases in between. CDR1 is SGHAT and CDR2 is FQNNGV in the germline V gene. The DNA of the CDR3 is TGTGCCAGCAGCTTAGATATGCAGGGCTCAGATACGCAGTATTTT. Translating gives CASSLDMQGSDTQYF.

The chain employs TRBV27 and TRBJ2-7; a possible D gene is TRBD1 (6 bases). V was trimmed by 5 bases and J by 0 bases, leaving 11 bases between them. The germline V gene encodes CDR1 MNHEY and CDR2 SMNVEV (reference sequence). The CDR3 is made up of 14 amino acids. CDR3 coding DNA: TGTGCCAGCAGTGGACAGAACATCTCCTACGAGCAGTACTTC. This sequence encodes CASSGQNISYEQYF.

This clone appeared a single time. The chain combines TRBV19 with TRBJ2-7; D may match TRBD1 or TRBD2 (5 bases each). The CDR3 is 15 residues long. The V and J ends lost 4 bases and 2 bases respectively, with 15 bases between them. Germline values: CDR1 LNHDA, CDR2 SQIVND (reference sequence). The CDR3 sequence: CASSNAGSLAYEQYF. The DNA of the CDR3 is TGTGCCAGTAGTAACGCAGGGAGTTTAGCCTACGAGCAGTACTTC. The full variable domain, with the rest looked up from reference TRBV19 and TRBJ2-7, is DGGITQSPKYLFRKEGQNVTLSCEQNLNHDAMYWYRQDPGQGLRLIYYSQIVNDFQKGDIAEGYSVSREKKESFPLTVTSAQKNPTAFYLCASSNAGSLAYEQYFGPGTRLTVT.

The count of this clone is one. The chain is built from TRBV7-2 and TRBJ2-3; 7 positions match TRBD2. CDR1 and CDR2 (germline): SGHTA, FQGNSA. V trimming: 0 bases; J trimming: 0 bases; junction bases outside the gene matches: 6. CDR3 length: 17 residues. The CDR3 DNA reads TGTGCCAGCAGCTTAGCCTTATTCGGGGGGAGCACAGATACGCAGTATTTT. This codes for CASSLALFGGSTDTQYF.

The chain uses TRBV28 and TRBJ2-1; 9 bases are shared with TRBD2. Germline assignment: CDR1 MDHEN and CDR2 SYDVKM. This CDR3 is built from 16 residues. The V gene end was trimmed by 6 bases and the J gene end by 5 bases; junction bases not matched to a gene: 11. CDR3 coding DNA: TGTGCCAGCAGGCTGAGCGGGAGGAAGTTTAACAATGAGCAGTTCTTC. This gives the protein CASRLSGRKFNNEQFF.

This chain joins TRBV12-5 and TRBJ1-5, with 9 bases that match TRBD1. Per the germline V gene, CDR1 is LGHNT and CDR2 is FRNRAP. This CDR3 spans 15 amino acids. V dropped 4 bases and J dropped 5; count of bases not matched to a gene: 6. The CDR3 DNA reads TGTGCTAGTGGTTGGGGGACAGGGTTGGATCAGCCCCAGCATTTT. Protein: CASGWGTGLDQPQHF.

This clone was detected only once. The gene calls are TRBV7-2 and TRBJ2-3; perhaps TRBD2 as D (7 bases). The CDR3 sequence is 17 residues long. Per the germline V gene, CDR1 is SGHTA and CDR2 is FQGNSA. The V gene lost 1 base and the J gene lost 1 base, with 15 bases spanning the gap. The CDR3 DNA follows: TGTGCCAGCAGCTTAGAAGGGGGACTACCGGGCACAGATACGCAGTATTTT. Translated: CASSLEGGLPGTDTQYF.

The chain uses TRBV6-6 and TRBJ1-5, with D perhaps TRBD1 (6 bases). CDR3 length equals 15 residues. Trimming stripped 6 bases from V and 0 bases from J, with 12 bases between. Germline CDR1 and CDR2: MNHNY and SVGAGI (reference sequence). The CDR3 DNA follows: TGTGCCAGCAGGCCACAGGGATATAGCAATCAGCCCCAGCATTTT. It codes for CASRPQGYSNQPQHF.

The sample holds one count of this clone. The V call is TRBV6-4, the J call TRBJ2-2; D is undetermined. The V gene lost 3 bases and the J gene lost 4 bases, with 12 bases spanning the gap. CDR3 size: 15 residues. Germline loops: CDR1 MRHNA, CDR2 SNTAGT. The CDR3 region is CASSESLDVTGELFF. CDR3 nucleotide sequence: TGTGCCAGCAGTGAAAGTCTAGACGTCACCGGGGAGCTGTTTTTT.

This chain connects TRBV19 to TRBJ1-5, with a weak D call TRBD1 (6 bases). From germline, CDR1 is LNHDA and CDR2 SQIVND (reference sequence). V dropped 4 bases and J dropped 2 bases, with 15 bases sitting between them. This CDR3 comprises 16 residues. The CDR3 DNA is TGTGCCAGTAGTACACAGGGTTTTAATGGCAATCAGCCCCAGCATTTT. It encodes CASSTQGFNGNQPQHF.